A selection of T cell receptor beta chains follows, all from one sample in a study of naive and memory T cell subsets. TCRdb re-derived calls from the UMI-ligation and nested PCR reads in MiXCR, one entry per CDR3 protein. The sample records 20,000 to 25,000 distinct CDR3 sequences, roughly 10% being singletons. The sample taken for sequencing was central memory CD8+ T cells from blood. The receptor source for this set is a human donor in good health. The conserved cysteine and the conserved F or W are not part of the CDR3 here.

TRBV4-1	ASSQQASGTDYNEQF
TRBV20-1	SATTGDTENTEAF
TRBV7-2	ASSSQGFGGVSYNEQF
TRBV9	ASSPGPTGVEQF
TRBV7-9	ASSSGLAGDEQY
TRBV25-1	ASSEYQGTMNTEAF
TRBV20-1	SASLIDRENTEAF
TRBV7-9	ASSRTGEGNQPQH
TRBV10-3	AISEGPYQETQY
TRBV6-4	ASSRGLADSPDTQY
TRBV11-2	ASSTSAQFYNEQF
TRBV20-1	STERVTSGRALDTQY
TRBV28	ASSFGGQVEAF
TRBV20-1	SARGLAETGEQY
TRBV28	ASRPPYFGGRAVYNEQF
TRBV20-1	SASPTDGVTGYT
TRBV3-1	ASSSGIPNTGELF
TRBV20-1	SARNALADYNEQF
TRBV5-5	ASIPGQGSYEQY
TRBV10-2	ASSESWGPYEQY
TRBV5-6	ASSLVVREDYGYT
TRBV2	ARQGPTLNTEAF
TRBV6-1	ASSEALRVNYGYT
TRBV9	ASSVTGGSYNEQF